This record concerns one TCR beta chain sequence. No antigen is known for it. This specimen belongs to a study of OX40 agonist ivuxolimab in advanced cancers. At the level of the study: Ivuxolimab was delivered to patients intravenously every 2 weeks at doses spanning 0.01 to 10 mg/kg. Partial responses were achieved by three patients, one with hepatocellular carcinoma and two with cutaneous melanoma. Study observations and caveats: The study observed clonal expansion of CD4+ and CD8+ blood T cells by week 6 at 0.1 to 3.0 mg/kg.

This CDR3 comprises 13 residues. With 5 bases removed from V and 5 bases from J, the gap between germline ends came to 14 bases. Profiling relied on immunoSEQ multiplex PCR, and the TCRdb table lists in-frame clones only, not all of them. This table has more than 40,000 clones, 84% appearing once. The chain links TRBV5-3 to TRBJ2-7; possibly TRBD1 for D (5 bases). TRBV5-3 is an ORF; its function is uncertain. This receptor was identified in an adult with an advanced solid tumor such as melanoma, head and neck, liver or kidney cancer. This material consisted of CD4+ or CD8+ T cells sorted from blood, taken in a trial of the OX40 agonist ivuxolimab. In DNA form, the CDR3 reads TGTGCCAGAAGAAACCAGGGATGGCACGAGCAGTACTTC. As protein: CARRNQGWHEQYF.